The 21 T cell receptor beta chains below were found in one sample sequenced in a study of shared clonotypes between healthy human individuals. The method was immunoSEQ multiplex PCR; TCRdb's version includes in-frame clones alone and lacks a portion of them. This table holds about 680,000 clones, 92% found once. Cells designated naive CD8 were CD45RO-negative and were positively selected for CCR7, with terminally differentiated effector memory CD45RA+ cells excluded. The sequencing sample was made of naive CD8+ T cells sorted from blood. These receptors were taken from a man younger than 40 in good health.

V gene TRBV5-1 combines with J gene TRBJ2-3; TRBD2 agrees at 8 bases. This CDR3 contains 16 residues. Germline assignment: CDR1 SGHRS and CDR2 YFSETQ. Trimming cost V 3 bases and J 0 bases; bases outside gene matches: 6. The CDR3 here is CASSSLGLDSTDTQYF. The CDR3 coding sequence is TGCGCCAGCAGCTCTCTGGGACTAGATAGCACAGATACGCAGTATTTT.

The rearrangement uses TRBV28 and TRBJ1-5; D unclear. This CDR3 spans 15 amino acids. The V gene's germline CDR1 is MDHEN and CDR2 SYDVKM. V shed 6 bases and J shed 5 bases, with 17 bases lying between them. For the CDR3, the DNA is TGTGCCAGCAGCCCCCCTAATTCCCATTATCAGCCCCAGCATTTT. Amino acids: CASSPPNSHYQPQHF.

About this clone itself: The same CDR3 also results from other DNA sequences found in this sample. V gene TRBV27 combines with J gene TRBJ1-4, with TRBD1 identical over 11 bases. CDR3 length equals 14 residues. Germline V CDR1 and CDR2: MNHEY, SMNVEV (reference sequence). Unmatched junction bases numbered 5, after V lost 4 bases and J lost 10 bases. The CDR3 coding sequence is TGTGCCAGCAGTTCGGGACAGGGGGTGGGAAAACTGTTTTTT. As protein: CASSSGQGVGKLFF.

This rearrangement joins TRBV27 to TRBJ1-1; D remains unclear. V lost 5 bases and J 0 bases, leaving 7 bases between the germline ends. In germline, CDR1 is MNHEY, CDR2 SMNVEV (reference sequence). CDR3 length equals 13 residues. DNA for the CDR3: TGTGCCAGCAGTCCGAAAGTGAACACTGAAGCTTTCTTT. It specifies CASSPKVNTEAFF.

V is TRBV27 and J is TRBJ2-1; D uncertain. From germline, CDR1 is MNHEY and CDR2 SMNVEV (reference sequence). Trimming shortened V by 3 bases and J by 3 bases, and 21 bases separated the two germline ends. CDR3 length equals 18 residues. CDR3 in DNA: TGTGCCAGCAGTTTGGTCCGCGACCAGATTAGAGGCTACAATGAGCAGTTCTTC. Protein product: CASSLVRDQIRGYNEQFF.

The rearrangement uses TRBV28 and TRBJ1-2; D remains unclear. The CDR3 contains 15 residues. V lost 10 bases to trimming and J lost 1 base, with 19 bases between them. Per the germline V gene, CDR1 is MDHEN and CDR2 is SYDVKM. CDR3 amino acids: CAIQRRDNVNYGYTF. The CDR3 nucleotides read TGTGCCATTCAAAGGAGAGACAACGTTAACTATGGCTACACCTTC.

Regarding this clone: This sample also contains other DNA sequences that code for the same CDR3. The chain has TRBV27 and TRBJ2-7; 11 positions agree with TRBD2. The CDR3 is made up of 15 amino acids. After removal of 2 bases from V and 2 bases from J, the junction contained 2 bases not matched to a gene. The germline gives CDR1 MNHEY, CDR2 SMNVEV (reference sequence). The CDR3 nucleotides read TGTGCCAGCAGTTTAGGGACTAGCGGTACCTACGAGCAGTACTTC. Amino acids: CASSLGTSGTYEQYF.

The chain uses TRBV27 and TRBJ2-5; weak D call: TRBD1 (6 bases). Germline CDR1 is MNHEY and CDR2 is SMNVEV (reference sequence). The V end was cut by 7 bases, the J end by 2 bases, with 14 bases between. The CDR3 is 14 amino acids. The chain's CDR3 is CASKRRTEQETQYF. The CDR3 nucleotides read TGTGCCAGCAAAAGGAGGACAGAACAAGAGACCCAGTACTTC.

The rearrangement uses TRBV21-1 and TRBJ2-7; the table names TRBD2, a call not compared with the DNA. TRBV21-1 is tagged as a pseudogene. The CDR3 covers 15 residues. The CDR3 coding sequence is TGTGCCAGCACTCGAACCCAGCGGGAGGGCTACGAGCAGTACTTC. Translated: CASTRTQREGYEQYF.

The V and J genes are TRBV2 and TRBJ2-7, with a possible D match to TRBD2 (5 bases). V was trimmed by 10 bases and J by 3 bases, leaving 13 bases between them. CDR1 is SNHLY, CDR2 FYNNEI, per germline. CDR3 length: 12 amino acids. CDR3 DNA: TGTGCCACCCGAGGGTCCAGCTACGAGCAGTACTTC. Protein product: CATRGSSYEQYF.

J is TRBJ1-2 and V is TRBV14, with TRBD1 matching 11 bases. Germline CDR1 SGHDN, CDR2 FVKESK. With V trimmed by 4 bases and J by 8 bases, 6 bases remained unmatched. This CDR3 has 14 residues. The CDR3 sequence is CASSPGTGGVGYTF. CDR3 DNA: TGTGCCAGCAGCCCCGGGACAGGGGGTGTAGGCTACACCTTC.

CDR3 bases: TGCGCCAGCAGTGATTTCGGGACAGGGGAATTCGAGCAGTACTTC. Its translation is CASSDFGTGEFEQYF. V is TRBV10-2 and J is TRBJ2-7, with 10 nucleotides matching TRBD1. V lost 3 bases to trimming and J lost 6 bases; unmatched junction nucleotides: 8. This CDR3 spans 15 amino acids. Germline CDR1 and CDR2: WSHSY and SAAADI.

The chain uses TRBV4-3 and TRBJ2-1; TRBD1 might be the D (5 bases). This CDR3 spans 18 amino acids. Trimming removed 0 bases at V and 1 base at J, with 16 bases between. Germline CDR1 is LGHNA and CDR2 is YSLEER. The DNA of the CDR3 is TGCGCCAGCAGCCAAGACCCCCCCCAGGGTCTATCCTACAATGAGCAGTTCTTC. Protein sequence: CASSQDPPQGLSYNEQFF.

The count of this clone is one. This chain joins TRBV5-1 and TRBJ2-7, with D perhaps being TRBD1 or TRBD2 (6 bases each). The germline V gene has CDR1 SGHRS and CDR2 YFSETQ. The CDR3 is 16 amino acids. V gave up 4 bases and J gave up 2 bases, with 19 bases separating them. The CDR3 DNA sequence: TGCGCCAGCAGCCCCCACGATAGGGGGAGGCCCTACGAGCAGTACTTC. Amino acids: CASSPHDRGRPYEQYF. The full variable domain, with the rest looked up from reference TRBV5-1 and TRBJ2-7, is KAGVTQTPRYLIKTRGQQVTLSCSPISGHRSVSWYQQTPGQGLQFLFEYFSETQRNKGNFPGRFSGRQFSNSRSEMNVSTLELGDSALYLCASSPHDRGRPYEQYFGPGTRLTVT.

This clone was detected once. V and J are TRBV18 and TRBJ1-4; D uncertain. Per germline, CDR1 KGHSH and CDR2 LQKENI. The CDR3 extends over 15 amino acids. The V gene lost 2 bases and the J gene lost 5 bases, with 12 bases spanning the gap. The CDR3: CASSPSAGLNEKLFF. Here the CDR3 DNA reads TGTGCCAGCTCACCATCAGCAGGATTAAATGAAAAACTGTTTTTT.

V usage is TRBV19 and J usage is TRBJ2-7; D is possibly TRBD2 (5 bases). The CDR3 loop spans 15 amino acids. Per germline, CDR1 LNHDA and CDR2 SQIVND (reference sequence). V was trimmed by 3 bases and J by 0 bases, leaving 12 bases between them. This chain's CDR3 is CASSMGSGTSYEQYF. In DNA form, the CDR3 reads TGTGCCAGTAGTATGGGGAGCGGTACCTCCTACGAGCAGTACTTC.

The count of this clone is one. This chain connects TRBV29-1 to TRBJ2-7, with TRBD2 identical over 12 bases. Germline trimming cut 4 bases from V and 4 bases from J; bases unmatched to any gene: 8. Per germline, CDR1 SQVTM and CDR2 ANQGSEA. CDR3 length equals 15 residues. Written as DNA, the CDR3 is TGCAGCGTTGCTGGACTAGCGGGAAGAGGGTACGAGCAGTACTTC. Translating it yields CSVAGLAGRGYEQYF.

The chain couples TRBV7-6 to TRBJ2-3; 9 bases agree with TRBD1. The trim removed 8 bases at V and 3 bases at J, leaving 9 bases unmatched. The CDR3 has 15 amino acids. Germline V lookup: CDR1 SGHVS, CDR2 FNYEAQ. CDR3 coding DNA: TGTGCCAGCCAAACCGGGACAGGGTGGACAGATACGCAGTATTTT. Protein: CASQTGTGWTDTQYF.

The CDR3 protein is CASGRGSSLEQYF. CDR3 bases: TGTGCCAGTGGGAGGGGATCTTCTTTGGAGCAGTACTTC. The chain recombines TRBV19 with TRBJ2-7; 7 bases map to TRBD2. The V gene's germline CDR1 is LNHDA and CDR2 SQIVND (reference sequence). The CDR3 runs to 13 residues. Germline trimming cut 8 bases from V and 7 bases from J; bases unmatched to any gene: 11.

V is TRBV27 and J is TRBJ2-5; the match to TRBD2 covers 12 bases. This CDR3 region has 16 residues. CDR1 and CDR2 (germline): MNHEY, SMNVEV (reference sequence). V lost 6 bases, J lost 1 base, and 6 bases stayed unmatched. DNA of the CDR3: TGTGCCAGCAGCCTTGGGACTAGCGGGTTCCAAGAGACCCAGTACTTC. Translation gives CASSLGTSGFQETQYF.

CDR3 amino acids: CASSLNRDRSSMNTEAFF. Here the CDR3 DNA reads TGCGCCAGCAGCTTGAACCGCGACAGGAGCTCCATGAACACTGAAGCTTTCTTT. The V call is TRBV5-1, the J call TRBJ1-1; D may be TRBD1 (6 bases). The V gene's germline CDR1 is SGHRS and CDR2 YFSETQ. The CDR3 runs 18 residues. Trimming took 1 base from V and 0 from J, leaving 19 bases between them.